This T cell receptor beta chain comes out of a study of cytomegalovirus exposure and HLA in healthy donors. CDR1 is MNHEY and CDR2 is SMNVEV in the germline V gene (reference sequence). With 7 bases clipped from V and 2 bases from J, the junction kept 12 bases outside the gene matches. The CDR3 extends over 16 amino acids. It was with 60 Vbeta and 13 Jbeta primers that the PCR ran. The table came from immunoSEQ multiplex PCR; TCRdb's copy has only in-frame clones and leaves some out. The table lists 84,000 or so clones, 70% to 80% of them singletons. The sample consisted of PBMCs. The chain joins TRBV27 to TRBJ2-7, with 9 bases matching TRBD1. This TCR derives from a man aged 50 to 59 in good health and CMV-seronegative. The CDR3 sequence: CASIPTGQGFPYEQYF. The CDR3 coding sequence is TGTGCCAGCATTCCCACGGGACAGGGATTCCCCTACGAGCAGTACTTC.